Reported below is one TCR beta chain. What it recognizes is unknown. Profiling relied on immunoSEQ multiplex PCR, and the TCRdb table lists in-frame clones only, not all of them. In the table there are tens of thousands of clones, 75% to 95% of which are singletons. Pooling covered second doses at about 4 or about 12 weeks. This specimen belongs to a study of T cell responses to AZD1222 COVID-19 vaccine. Study conclusions and caveats: Baseline antibody screening turned up just a handful of seropositive AZD1222 recipients. Donors in the cohort were predominantly white British and more often female, and clonal diversity was possibly underestimated.

The CDR3 covers 15 residues. From germline, CDR1 is LGHNA and CDR2 YSLEER. Trimming took 1 base from V and 0 from J, leaving 10 bases between them. This rearrangement joins TRBV4-3 to TRBJ2-7; no clear D gene. The clonotype originates from an adult who received the AZD1222 COVID-19 vaccine. The source material was peripheral blood, sampled 28 days after the second AZD1222 dose. The CDR3 nucleotides are TGCGCCAGCAGCCAAGGTGTGACCAACTCCTACGAGCAGTACTTC. Its protein product is CASSQGVTNSYEQYF.